Below, 29 T cell receptor beta chains from the same sample are listed, as sequenced in a study of metastatic and nonmetastatic thyroid tumors (dated by TCRdb to about 2020). Before undergoing thyroid surgery, none of the patients had been given any kind of treatment. The receptor library was made with PCR. Sequencer: Illumina HiSeq 4000. The public reads were reprocessed in TCRdb via fastp at Q25 and MiXCR, keeping in-frame beta chains. Across this sample there are about 82,000 clones, with about 12% seen only once. The ten largest account for approximately 10% of the sample. Sequencing was done on a sample of tumor tissue. These receptors were obtained from a female donor with papillary thyroid cancer or a benign thyroid nodule (not recorded which). Some clones in this sample may be carry-over from other donors' samples.

This clone was observed at least ten times. As DNA, the CDR3 is TGTGCCAGCAGCTTATCGGGTAGGAACACTGAAGCTTTCTTT. Protein product: CASSLSGRNTEAFF. J is TRBJ1-1 and V is TRBV7-9; no firm D call. Germline lookup yields CDR1 SEHNR and CDR2 FQNEAQ (reference sequence). The length of the CDR3 is 14 residues. The ends were cut back, 2 bases at V and 1 base at J, with 8 bases in the middle. Variable domain in full (rest from reference TRBV7-9 and TRBJ1-1): DTGVSQNPRHKITKRGQNVTFRCDPISEHNRLYWYRQTLGQGPEFLTYFQNEAQLEKSRLLSDRFSAERPKGSFSTLEIQRTEQGDSAMYLCASSLSGRNTEAFFGQGTRLTVV.

This clone was found a few times. A much more abundant neighbour one base away suggests this may be a read error. The chain carries TRBV20-1 and TRBJ2-1; D unresolved. The V gene lost 5 bases and the J gene lost 5 bases, with 13 bases spanning the gap. The CDR3 sequence is 13 residues long. Germline V gives CDR1 DFQATT, CDR2 SNEGSKA (reference sequence). The CDR3 region has the DNA TGCAGTGCTCGAGCCGGACGGGACAATGAGCAGTTCTTC. Its protein product is CSARAGRDNEQFF.

This clone was observed at least ten times. V gene TRBV19 combines with J gene TRBJ2-1, with 9 nucleotides matching TRBD2. Trimming cost V 2 bases and J 10 bases; bases outside gene matches: 18. Germline V CDR1 and CDR2: LNHDA, SQIVND (reference sequence). CDR3 length equals 18 residues. The CDR3 region has the DNA TGTGCCAGTAGTATAAAACTAGCGGGTCCATTAATAGCATCCGAGCAGTTCTTC. This translates into CASSIKLAGPLIASEQFF.

This clone was recorded at least ten times. CDR3 in DNA: TGTGCCAGCAGCCCGCCAGGGCACCGGCCCGAGCAGTACTTC. Translated: CASSPPGHRPEQYF. V is TRBV11-2 and J is TRBJ2-7; maybe TRBD1 (5 bases). The V end lost 5 bases, the J end lost 6 bases, and 17 bases lay between the germline ends. This CDR3 contains 14 residues. Germline assignment: CDR1 SGHAT and CDR2 FQNNGV.

This clone was counted at least ten times. The DNA of the CDR3 is TGTGCCAGCAGCAGGGGTGGTTTTGAGCAGTTCTTC. This sequence encodes CASSRGGFEQFF. This chain joins TRBV2 and TRBJ2-1; D is possibly TRBD1 (6 bases). The V and J ends lost 6 bases and 9 bases respectively, with 12 bases between them. Germline CDR1 reads SNHLY; CDR2 reads FYNNEI. This CDR3 comprises 12 residues. The full variable domain, its missing parts supplied by reference TRBV2 and TRBJ2-1, is EPEVTQTPSHQVTQMGQEVILRCVPISNHLYFYWYRQILGQKVEFLVSFYNNEISEKSEIFDDQFSVERPDGSNFTLKIRSTKLEDSAMYFCASSRGGFEQFFGPGTRLTVL.

This clone was seen many times. The V call is TRBV11-2, the J call TRBJ1-2; TRBD1 matches 7 bases. J was trimmed by 4 bases and V by 6 bases; bases with no gene match: 14. CDR3 length: 16 residues. Germline V CDR1 and CDR2: SGHAT, FQNNGV. The DNA of the CDR3 is TGTGCCAGCAGTAAAAGTGGGACAGCCGAATTCTATGGCTACACCTTC. The encoded protein is CASSKSGTAEFYGYTF.

As regards this clone: A much larger clone lies a single base off, so this may be a read error. The chain has TRBV10-2 and TRBJ2-3; possibly TRBD1 for D (5 bases). The CDR3 is made up of 17 amino acids. The germline V gene has CDR1 WSHSY and CDR2 SAAADI. V was clipped by 2 bases and J by 5 bases, with 20 bases between them. The CDR3 DNA sequence: TGCGCCAGCAGTGAGCCTTTCGACAGTTCAACCAAAGATACGCAGTATTTT. It encodes CASSEPFDSSTKDTQYF.

This clone was seen ten or more times. V is TRBV5-4 and J is TRBJ2-5, with D perhaps matching TRBD2 (5 bases). The germline V and J ends were trimmed by 0 bases and 4 bases, with 13 bases remaining between them. CDR1 and CDR2 from the germline V gene are SGHNT and YYREEE (reference sequence). The CDR3 sequence is 15 residues long. For the CDR3, the DNA is TGTGCCAGCAGCTTGGATCCGGGATCCATAGAGACCCAGTACTTC. It codes for CASSLDPGSIETQYF.

This clone came up many times. The V call is TRBV18, the J call TRBJ2-1, with 14 bases matching TRBD2. The CDR3 is 18 amino acids. Trimming cost V 6 bases and J 6 bases; bases outside gene matches: 13. The germline V gene has CDR1 KGHSH and CDR2 LQKENI. CDR3 sequence reads: CASSPGTATSGRGNEQFF. The DNA for the CDR3 is TGTGCCAGCTCCCCCGGGACAGCGACTAGCGGGAGGGGCAATGAGCAGTTCTTC.

This clone was seen repeatedly, ten times or more. The chain has TRBV15 and TRBJ1-4; no clear D gene. Germline V gene sequence: CDR1 LNHNV, CDR2 YYDKDF (reference sequence). The CDR3 extends over 13 amino acids. The ends were cut back, 8 bases at V and 0 bases at J, with 7 bases in the middle. CDR3 loop: CATREATNEKLFF. The CDR3, as DNA: TGTGCCACCCGCGAGGCAACTAATGAAAAACTGTTTTTT.

This clone was seen many times. Other DNA variants within this sample encode the same CDR3. The chain couples TRBV5-1 to TRBJ2-5; D not resolved. The CDR3 has 12 residues. The V and J ends lost 3 bases and 2 bases respectively, with 5 bases between them. In germline, CDR1 is SGHRS, CDR2 YFSETQ. CDR3 amino acids: CASSYGQETQYF. CDR3 DNA: TGCGCCAGCAGCTATGGACAAGAGACCCAGTACTTC.

This clone occurred many times. The chain couples TRBV2 to TRBJ2-1; 8 bases match TRBD2. Germline V gives CDR1 SNHLY, CDR2 FYNNEI. The CDR3 runs to 17 residues. Unmatched junction bases numbered 10, after V lost 3 bases and J lost 3 bases. The CDR3 DNA follows: TGTGCCAGCAGTGATTTAATTGGACTAGCTCGCTACAATGAGCAGTTCTTC. Its translation: CASSDLIGLARYNEQFF.

This clone was counted many times. V gene TRBV19 combines with J gene TRBJ2-3; 14 nucleotides align to TRBD2. CDR3 length: 16 amino acids. Trimming cost V 4 bases and J 5 bases; bases outside gene matches: 5. Germline lookup yields CDR1 LNHDA and CDR2 SQIVND (reference sequence). DNA of the CDR3: TGTGCCAGTAGTACCCGGACTAGCGGGAGGATAGATACGCAGTATTTT. Translation gives CASSTRTSGRIDTQYF. The variable domain in full, completed from reference TRBV19 and TRBJ2-3, reads DGGITQSPKYLFRKEGQNVTLSCEQNLNHDAMYWYRQDPGQGLRLIYYSQIVNDFQKGDIAEGYSVSREKKESFPLTVTSAQKNPTAFYLCASSTRTSGRIDTQYFGPGTRLTVL.

In this sample, this clone turned up many times. The chain is built from TRBV20-1 and TRBJ2-1; 7 bases match TRBD2. The CDR3 length is 17 residues. The V and J ends lost 5 bases and 0 bases, in that order; junction bases with no gene match: 13. From germline, CDR1 is DFQATT and CDR2 SNEGSKA (reference sequence). The CDR3 DNA reads as TGCAGTGCTGGATCCCCTCTAGCGGACTACTCCTACAATGAGCAGTTCTTC. It codes for CSAGSPLADYSYNEQFF.

This clone showed up many times. V usage is TRBV19 and J usage is TRBJ2-6, with TRBD1 matching over 10 bases. The CDR3 extends over 18 amino acids. CDR1 and CDR2 (germline): LNHDA, SQIVND (reference sequence). After removal of 3 bases from V and 3 bases from J, the junction contained 8 bases not matched to a gene. The chain's CDR3 is CASSIPGQGSFGANVLTF. DNA for the CDR3: TGTGCCAGTAGTATTCCGGGACAGGGGAGTTTTGGGGCCAACGTCCTGACTTTC.

In its sample, this clone was seen many times. The V gene is TRBV19, the J gene TRBJ2-3, with D possibly matching TRBD1 (6 bases). This CDR3 region has 15 residues. The germline V and J ends were trimmed by 4 bases and 2 bases, with 13 bases remaining between them. The germline CDR1 and CDR2 sequences are LNHDA and SQIVND (reference sequence). The CDR3 region has the DNA TGTGCCAGTAGTAGAGGGGGTCCCGACACAGATACGCAGTATTTT. As protein: CASSRGGPDTDTQYF.

In this sample, this clone turned up many times. The V and J genes are TRBV6-4 and TRBJ2-7; TRBD2 agrees at 10 bases. The CDR3 is 15 residues long. Germline V gene data show CDR1 as MRHNA and CDR2 as SNTAGT. V shed 3 bases, J shed 3 bases, and the junction held 5 bases outside the gene matches. The CDR3, as DNA: TGTGCCAGCAGTGAGGCTAGCGGGAGTATCTACGAGCAGTACTTC. It translates to CASSEASGSIYEQYF.

V usage is TRBV11-3 and J usage is TRBJ2-2; D possibly corresponds to TRBD1 (7 bases). Trimming pared 7 bases from V and 4 bases from J, leaving 13 bases between. The CDR3 has 14 amino acids. Per the germline V gene, CDR1 is SGHNT and CDR2 is YENEEA. This chain's CDR3 is CASTRQGGTGELFF. In DNA, the CDR3 is TGTGCCAGCACACGACAGGGAGGCACCGGGGAGCTGTTTTTT.

This clone has at least ten counts. The gene calls are TRBV28 and TRBJ1-5, with D unresolved. The CDR3 length is 15 residues. Trimming pared 2 bases from V and 2 bases from J, leaving 10 bases between. Germline CDR1 MDHEN, CDR2 SYDVKM. CDR3 sequence (DNA): TGTGCCAGCAGTTTAGACATGACTGGCAATCAGCCCCAGCATTTT. Amino acid sequence: CASSLDMTGNQPQHF.

Worth noting for this clone: This could be a read error, since a much larger clone is one nucleotide away. The CDR3 reads CASKGQGTINEKLFF. Written as DNA, the CDR3 is TGTGCCAGCAAGGGACAGGGGACAATTAATGAAAAACTGTTTTTT. This sequence joins TRBV2 and TRBJ1-4; TRBD1 aligns across 10 bases. The CDR3 is made up of 15 amino acids. V shed 7 bases, J shed 4 bases, and the junction held 6 bases outside the gene matches. The germline V gene encodes CDR1 SNHLY and CDR2 FYNNEI.

The V and J genes are TRBV20-1 and TRBJ2-3, with 10 bases identical to TRBD2. Germline loops: CDR1 DFQATT, CDR2 SNEGSKA (reference sequence). The CDR3 totals 14 residues. The V and J ends lost 6 bases and 1 base, in that order; junction bases with no gene match: 4. CDR3 sequence reads: CSAGGTSGTDTQYF. CDR3 sequence (DNA): TGCAGTGCGGGGGGGACTAGCGGCACAGATACGCAGTATTTT.

This clone was seen more than once but under ten times. This rearrangement joins TRBV4-1 to TRBJ2-6; D remains unclear. Per germline, CDR1 MGHRA and CDR2 YSYEKL. The CDR3 is 12 residues long. Trimming pared 8 bases from V and 1 base from J, leaving 3 bases between. The CDR3 protein is CASASGANVLTF. Here the CDR3 DNA reads TGCGCCAGCGCTTCTGGGGCCAACGTCCTGACTTTC.

This clone has ten or more counts. The J gene is TRBJ2-1, the V gene TRBV4-1, with TRBD2 identical over 8 bases. Trimming cost V 0 bases and J 8 bases; bases outside gene matches: 9. The CDR3 has 16 amino acids. From germline, CDR1 is MGHRA and CDR2 YSYEKL. The CDR3 protein is CASSQDQSGSWDEQFF. CDR3 coding DNA: TGCGCCAGCAGCCAAGATCAAAGCGGGAGTTGGGATGAGCAGTTCTTC.

In its sample, this clone was seen many times. The chain recombines TRBV30 with TRBJ1-2, with D possibly TRBD1 on 5 matching bases. The CDR3 is made up of 14 amino acids. Trimming took 3 bases from V and 4 from J, leaving 15 bases between them. Germline assignment: CDR1 GTSNPN and CDR2 SVGIG (reference sequence). The CDR3 protein is CAWSRAGDPYGYTF. The CDR3 DNA follows: TGTGCCTGGAGCCGAGCGGGGGACCCCTATGGCTACACCTTC.

This chain uses TRBV7-6 with TRBJ1-4, with D possibly matching TRBD1 (6 bases). Germline assignment: CDR1 SGHVS and CDR2 FNYEAQ. This CDR3 has 15 amino acids. V was trimmed by 3 bases and J by 1 base, leaving 9 bases between them. DNA for the CDR3: TGTGCCAGCAGCTTCGAGGACAGAACTAATGAAAAACTGTTTTTT. Translation: CASSFEDRTNEKLFF.

This clone appeared many times. V and J are TRBV11-3 and TRBJ2-3; 10 positions match TRBD1. CDR1 and CDR2 (germline): SGHNT, YENEEA. The CDR3 covers 15 residues. V was pared by 2 bases and J by 3 bases, with 2 bases of the junction left unmatched. CDR3 DNA sequence: TGTGCCAGCAGCTTAAGGACAGGGGGGACAGATACGCAGTATTTT. Residues: CASSLRTGGTDTQYF.

This clone was seen at least ten times. The CDR3 is CSARDWNTGELFF. The CDR3 nucleotides are TGCAGTGCTAGAGACTGGAACACCGGGGAGCTGTTTTTT. The V and J genes are TRBV20-1 and TRBJ2-2; no reliable D call. With 0 bases removed from V and 1 base from J, the gap between germline ends came to 3 bases. CDR1 is DFQATT and CDR2 is SNEGSKA in the germline V gene (reference sequence). The CDR3 has 13 amino acids.

Ten or more counts support this clone. V usage is TRBV13 and J usage is TRBJ2-1, with 14 positions matching TRBD2. Germline V gene sequence: CDR1 PRHDT, CDR2 FYEKMQ (reference sequence). The J segment lost 10 bases and the V segment lost 5 bases, leaving 13 bases of the junction unmatched. The CDR3 covers 17 residues. The CDR3: CASSPAGGLAGGGEQFF. The CDR3 DNA sequence: TGTGCCAGCAGCCCCGCCGGAGGACTAGCGGGAGGTGGAGAGCAGTTCTTC. The variable domain in full, completed from reference TRBV13 and TRBJ2-1, reads AAGVIQSPRHLIKEKRETATLKCYPIPRHDTVYWYQQGPGQDPQFLISFYEKMQSDKGSIPDRFSAQQFSDYHSELNMSSLELGDSALYFCASSPAGGLAGGGEQFFGPGTRLTVL.

There are many counts of this clone. The genes are TRBV12-3 or TRBV12-4 and TRBJ2-1, with 7 bases that match TRBD2. This CDR3 has 15 amino acids. The V and J ends lost 2 bases and 6 bases, in that order; junction bases with no gene match: 7. The CDR3 DNA follows: TGTGCCAGCAGTTTATCCTGGCGGGAGAGCAATGAGCAGTTCTTC. Amino acids: CASSLSWRESNEQFF.